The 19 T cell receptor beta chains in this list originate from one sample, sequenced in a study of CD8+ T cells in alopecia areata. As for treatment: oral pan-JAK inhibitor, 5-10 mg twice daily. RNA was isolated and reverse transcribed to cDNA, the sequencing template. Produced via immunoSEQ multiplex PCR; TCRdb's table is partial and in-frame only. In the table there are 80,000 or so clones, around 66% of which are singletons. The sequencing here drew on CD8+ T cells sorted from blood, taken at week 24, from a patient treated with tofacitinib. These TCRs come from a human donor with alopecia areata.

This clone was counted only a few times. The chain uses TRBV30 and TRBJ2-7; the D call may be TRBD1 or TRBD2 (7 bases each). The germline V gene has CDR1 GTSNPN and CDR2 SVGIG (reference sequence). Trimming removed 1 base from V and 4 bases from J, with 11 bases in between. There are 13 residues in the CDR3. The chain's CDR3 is CAWSGEGAYEQYF. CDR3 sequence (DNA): TGTGCCTGGAGTGGGGAGGGGGCATACGAGCAGTACTTC.

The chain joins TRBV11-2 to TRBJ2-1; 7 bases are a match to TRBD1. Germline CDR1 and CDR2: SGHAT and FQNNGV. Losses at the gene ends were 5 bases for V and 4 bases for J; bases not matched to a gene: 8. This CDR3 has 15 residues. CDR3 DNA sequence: TGTGCCAGCAGCCGCGACAGGGCCACGTACAATGAGCAGTTCTTC. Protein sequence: CASSRDRATYNEQFF.

CDR3 sequence (DNA): TGTGCCACCGAGGAGGGGGCTCGAGAGACCCAGTACTTC. This translates into CATEEGARETQYF. This chain uses TRBV7-9 with TRBJ2-5, with D possibly matching TRBD1 (7 bases). The ends were cut back, 10 bases at V and 4 bases at J, with 16 bases in the middle. The germline gives CDR1 SEHNR, CDR2 FQNEAQ (reference sequence). The CDR3 spans 13 residues.

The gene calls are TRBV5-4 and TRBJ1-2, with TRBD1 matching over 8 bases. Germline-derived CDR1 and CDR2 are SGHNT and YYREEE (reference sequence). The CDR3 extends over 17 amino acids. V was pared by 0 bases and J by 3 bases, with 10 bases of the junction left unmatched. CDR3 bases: TGTGCCAGCAGCTTGGTGTTTAGGACAGGGAATGACTATGGCTACACCTTC. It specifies CASSLVFRTGNDYGYTF.

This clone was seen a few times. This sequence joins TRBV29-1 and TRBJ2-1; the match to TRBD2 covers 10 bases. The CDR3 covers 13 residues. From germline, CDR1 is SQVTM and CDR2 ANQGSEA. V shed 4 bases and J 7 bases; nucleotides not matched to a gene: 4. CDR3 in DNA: TGCAGCGTTGCAGCGGGAGGGCCTAATGAGCAGTTCTTC. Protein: CSVAAGGPNEQFF.

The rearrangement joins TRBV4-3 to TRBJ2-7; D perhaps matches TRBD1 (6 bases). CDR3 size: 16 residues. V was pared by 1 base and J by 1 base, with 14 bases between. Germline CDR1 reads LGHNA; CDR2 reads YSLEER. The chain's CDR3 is CASSQAFPDRSYEQYF. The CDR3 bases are TGCGCCAGCAGCCAAGCGTTTCCTGACAGGTCCTACGAGCAGTACTTC.

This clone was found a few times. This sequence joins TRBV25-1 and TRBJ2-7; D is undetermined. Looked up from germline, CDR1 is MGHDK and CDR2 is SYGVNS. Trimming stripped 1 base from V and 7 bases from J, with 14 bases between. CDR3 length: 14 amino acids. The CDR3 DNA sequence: TGTGCCAGCAGTGAATTGGATGGGTTAGAGGAGCAGTACTTC. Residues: CASSELDGLEEQYF.

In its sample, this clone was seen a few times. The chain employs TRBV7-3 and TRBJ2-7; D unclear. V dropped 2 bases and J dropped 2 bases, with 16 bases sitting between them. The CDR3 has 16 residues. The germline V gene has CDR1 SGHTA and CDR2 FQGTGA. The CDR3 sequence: CASSLDGGFRTYEQYF. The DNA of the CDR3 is TGTGCCAGCAGCTTAGATGGCGGATTTAGAACCTACGAGCAGTACTTC.

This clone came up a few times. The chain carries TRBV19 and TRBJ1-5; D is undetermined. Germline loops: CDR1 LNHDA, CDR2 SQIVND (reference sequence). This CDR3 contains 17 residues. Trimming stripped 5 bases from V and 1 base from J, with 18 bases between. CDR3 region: CASSPYRRDLSNQPQHF. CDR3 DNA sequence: TGTGCCAGTAGTCCGTATCGGAGAGACTTGAGCAATCAGCCCCAGCATTTT.

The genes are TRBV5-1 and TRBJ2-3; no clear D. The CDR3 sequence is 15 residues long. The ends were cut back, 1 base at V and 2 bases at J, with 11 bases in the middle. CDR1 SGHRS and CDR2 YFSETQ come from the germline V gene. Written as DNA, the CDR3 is TGCGCCAGCAGCTTGCAGACTCTTACCACAGATACGCAGTATTTT. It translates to CASSLQTLTTDTQYF.

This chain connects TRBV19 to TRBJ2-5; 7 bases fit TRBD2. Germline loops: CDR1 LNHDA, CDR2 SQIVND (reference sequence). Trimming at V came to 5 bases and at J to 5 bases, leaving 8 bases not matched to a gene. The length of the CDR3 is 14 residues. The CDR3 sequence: CASSVAGDAETQYF. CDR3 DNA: TGTGCCAGTAGTGTCGCGGGAGACGCCGAGACCCAGTACTTC.

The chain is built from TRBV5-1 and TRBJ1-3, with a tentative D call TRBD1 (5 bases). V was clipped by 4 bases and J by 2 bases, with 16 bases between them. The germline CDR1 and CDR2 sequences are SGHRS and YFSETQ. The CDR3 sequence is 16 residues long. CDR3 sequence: CASSQTGFGAGNTIYF. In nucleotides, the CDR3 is TGCGCCAGCAGCCAAACAGGATTCGGGGCTGGAAACACCATATATTTT.

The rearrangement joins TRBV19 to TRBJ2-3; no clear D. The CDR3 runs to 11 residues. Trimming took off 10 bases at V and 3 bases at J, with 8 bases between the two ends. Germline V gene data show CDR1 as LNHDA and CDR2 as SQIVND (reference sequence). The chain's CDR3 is CATLGTDTQYF. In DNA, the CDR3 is TGTGCCACCCTCGGGACAGATACGCAGTATTTT. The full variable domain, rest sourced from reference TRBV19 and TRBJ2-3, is DGGITQSPKYLFRKEGQNVTLSCEQNLNHDAMYWYRQDPGQGLRLIYYSQIVNDFQKGDIAEGYSVSREKKESFPLTVTSAQKNPTAFYLCATLGTDTQYFGPGTRLTVL.

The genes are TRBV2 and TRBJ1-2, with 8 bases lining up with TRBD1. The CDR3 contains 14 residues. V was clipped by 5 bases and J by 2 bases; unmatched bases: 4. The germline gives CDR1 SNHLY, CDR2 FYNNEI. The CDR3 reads CASSPGGANYGYTF. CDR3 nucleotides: TGTGCCAGCAGTCCAGGGGGCGCGAACTATGGCTACACCTTC.

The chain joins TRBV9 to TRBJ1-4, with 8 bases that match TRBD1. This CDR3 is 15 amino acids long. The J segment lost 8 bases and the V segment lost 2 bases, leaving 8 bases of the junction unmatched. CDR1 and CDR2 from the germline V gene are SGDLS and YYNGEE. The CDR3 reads CASSVLTGVGEKLFF. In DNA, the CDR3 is TGTGCCAGCAGCGTCCTGACAGGGGTTGGCGAAAAACTGTTTTTT.

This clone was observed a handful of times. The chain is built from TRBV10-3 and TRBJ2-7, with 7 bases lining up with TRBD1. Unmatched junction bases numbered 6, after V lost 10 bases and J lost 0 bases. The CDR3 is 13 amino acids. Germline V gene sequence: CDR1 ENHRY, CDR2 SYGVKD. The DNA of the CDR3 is TGTGCCACTCACGGGACAGTCTCCTACGAGCAGTACTTC. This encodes CATHGTVSYEQYF.

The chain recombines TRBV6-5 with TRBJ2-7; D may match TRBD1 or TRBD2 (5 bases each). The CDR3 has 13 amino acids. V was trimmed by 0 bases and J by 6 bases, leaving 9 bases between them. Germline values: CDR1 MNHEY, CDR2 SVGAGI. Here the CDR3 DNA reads TGTGCCAGCAGTTACTCGGGGGTCTCCGAGCAGTACTTC. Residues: CASSYSGVSEQYF.

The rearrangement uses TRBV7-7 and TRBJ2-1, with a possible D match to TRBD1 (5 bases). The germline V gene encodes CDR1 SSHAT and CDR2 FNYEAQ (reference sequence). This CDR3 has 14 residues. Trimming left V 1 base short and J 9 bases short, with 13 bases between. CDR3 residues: CASSLGAGQSEQFF. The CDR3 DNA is TGTGCCAGCAGCTTAGGAGCAGGGCAGAGTGAGCAGTTCTTC. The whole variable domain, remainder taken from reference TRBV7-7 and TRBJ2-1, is GAGVSQSPRYKVTKRGQDVTLRCDPISSHATLYWYQQALGQGPEFLTYFNYEAQPDKSGLPSDRFSAERPEGSISTLTIQRTEQRDSAMYRCASSLGAGQSEQFFGPGTRLTVL.

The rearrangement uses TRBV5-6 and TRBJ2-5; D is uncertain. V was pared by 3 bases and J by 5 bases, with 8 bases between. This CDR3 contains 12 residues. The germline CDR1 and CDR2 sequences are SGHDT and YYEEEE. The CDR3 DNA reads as TGTGCCAGCAGCTCCATTTCGGAGACCCAGTACTTC. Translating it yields CASSSISETQYF.